This paragraph reports one TCR beta chain. These data come from a study of blood T cell repertoires in COVID-19. As for the study in general: Spain, Italy and the United States supplied samples that represented acute and convalescent COVID-19.

TCRdb's table, derived via immunoSEQ multiplex PCR, lists solely in-frame clones and lacks some. Of some 160,000 clones listed, under 90% are singletons. This CDR3 is 15 amino acids long. Germline CDR1 and CDR2: SGHAT and FQNNGV. Trimming stripped 4 bases from V and 3 bases from J, with 10 bases between. This receptor was taken from a woman aged 50 to 60 who had recovered from COVID-19. Sequences were obtained from PBMCs or T cells enriched from blood (not recorded which). This chain connects TRBV11-2 to TRBJ2-6, with D perhaps matching TRBD1 (5 bases). CDR3 amino acids: CASSYQGIGANVLTF. DNA for the CDR3: TGTGCCAGCAGCTACCAGGGTATTGGGGCCAACGTCCTGACTTTC.